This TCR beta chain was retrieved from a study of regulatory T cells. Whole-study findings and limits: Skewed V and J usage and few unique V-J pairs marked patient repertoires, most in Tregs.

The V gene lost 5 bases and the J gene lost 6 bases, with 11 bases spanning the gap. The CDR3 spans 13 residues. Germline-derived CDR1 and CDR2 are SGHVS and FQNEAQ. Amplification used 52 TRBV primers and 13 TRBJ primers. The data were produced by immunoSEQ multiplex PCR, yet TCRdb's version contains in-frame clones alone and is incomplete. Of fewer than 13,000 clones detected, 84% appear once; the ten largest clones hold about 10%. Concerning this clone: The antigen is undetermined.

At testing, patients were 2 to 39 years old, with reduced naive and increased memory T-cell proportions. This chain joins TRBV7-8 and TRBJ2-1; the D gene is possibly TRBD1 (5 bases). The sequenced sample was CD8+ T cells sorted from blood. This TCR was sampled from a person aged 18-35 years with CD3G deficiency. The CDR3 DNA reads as TGTGCCAGCAGCCTTGGCAGGGTCAATGAGCAGTTCTTC. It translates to CASSLGRVNEQFF.